Reported below is one T cell receptor beta chain. No antigen is known for it. This sample is part of a study of T cell repertoires in cytomegalovirus infection. Across the study: The public TCR beta signatures pointed to both CMV infection and matching HLA type. Study-level points and caveats: Clonotypes of TCR beta that were HLA-C-restricted and CMV-specific dominated the ex vivo response. Summed frequency of shared TCR beta families picked out CMV carriers who also had the relevant HLA.

With 0 bases removed from V and 4 bases from J, the gap between germline ends came to 7 bases. The CDR3 covers 13 residues. Germline-derived CDR1 and CDR2 are SGHRS and YFSETQ. One entry per CDR3 protein results from TCRdb running MiXCR on the reads. In the table there are 50,000 to 60,000 distinct CDR3 sequences, around 19% of which are singletons. This TCR came from a human donor in good health (CMV status not recorded). Some clones in this sample may be carry-over from other donors' samples. This sequence joins TRBV5-1 and TRBJ1-2, with D uncertain. This specimen was CD8+ T cells from cultured PBMCs, taken from culture after CMV antigen stimulation. The CDR3 sequence: CASSLDGVYGYTF. CDR3 DNA: TGCGCCAGCAGCTTGGACGGAGTCTATGGCTACACCTTC.